These 9 T cell receptor beta chains originate from one sample sequenced in a study of T cell repertoires in cytomegalovirus infection. TCRdb reanalysed the reads using MiXCR and keeps one entry per CDR3 protein. The table has about 740,000 distinct CDR3 sequences, around 35% seen once; the top ten hold 15% to 20%. These TCRs are of unknown antigen specificity. The source material was cultured PBMCs, sampled from culture after CMV antigen stimulation. The receptors shown here come from a human donor in good health (CMV status not recorded). Some clones in this sample may be carry-over from other donors' samples.

The J gene is TRBJ1-2, the V gene TRBV6-1, with 9 bases lining up with TRBD1. CDR3 size: 15 residues. The germline V gene encodes CDR1 MNHNS and CDR2 SASEGT. The V segment lost 0 bases and the J segment 5 bases; nucleotides outside the gene matches: 4. The CDR3, as DNA: TGTGCCAGCAGTGAAGCCGGGACAGGGAAATATGGCTACACCTTC. Translating it yields CASSEAGTGKYGYTF.

The gene calls are TRBV7-8 and TRBJ2-5, with D uncertain. CDR1 and CDR2 (germline): SGHVS, FQNEAQ. Trimming removed 3 bases at V and 5 bases at J, with 7 bases between. This CDR3 has 12 amino acids. The CDR3 spells CASSFNSETQYF. The DNA of the CDR3 is TGTGCCAGCAGCTTCAATTCGGAGACCCAGTACTTC. The variable domain in full, completed from reference TRBV7-8 and TRBJ2-5, reads GAGVSQSPRYKVAKRGQDVALRCDPISGHVSLFWYQQALGQGPEFLTYFQNEAQLDKSGLPSDRFFAERPEGSVSTLKIQRTQQEDSAVYLCASSFNSETQYFGPGTRLLVL.

This clonotype has just a few counts. V is TRBV12-3 or TRBV12-4 and J is TRBJ2-7; 7 bases are shared with TRBD1. The CDR3 length is 14 residues. V dropped 3 bases and J dropped 7; count of bases not matched to a gene: 9. CDR3 coding DNA: TGTGCCAGCAGTTTTAGACAGGGATCGAGAGAGCAGTACTTC. This codes for CASSFRQGSREQYF.

The chain couples TRBV25-1 to TRBJ2-1, with 12 bases that match TRBD1. CDR3 length: 18 amino acids. J gave up 2 bases and V 4 bases, and 9 bases lay outside the gene matches. In germline, CDR1 is MGHDK, CDR2 SYGVNS. The CDR3: CASSGYRDRGRPYNEQFF. The CDR3 nucleotides are TGTGCCAGCAGTGGATACCGGGACAGGGGGCGGCCCTACAATGAGCAGTTCTTC.

V gene TRBV5-1 combines with J gene TRBJ2-3, with 12 bases lining up with TRBD2. Per the germline V gene, CDR1 is SGHRS and CDR2 is YFSETQ. After removal of 4 bases from V and 2 bases from J, the junction contained 5 bases not matched to a gene. The CDR3 extends over 16 amino acids. CDR3 residues: CASSAGTSGYTDTQYF. CDR3 sequence (DNA): TGCGCCAGCAGCGCCGGGACTAGCGGGTACACAGATACGCAGTATTTT.

This clonotype was picked up many times. The chain carries TRBV7-2 and TRBJ2-3; TRBD2 might be the D (5 bases). V was pared by 5 bases and J by 0 bases, with 9 bases between. The CDR3 contains 14 residues. Germline loops: CDR1 SGHTA, CDR2 FQGNSA. The CDR3 nucleotides are TGTGCCAGCAGCCGTAGCGCCAGCACAGATACGCAGTATTTT. Translating it yields CASSRSASTDTQYF. The variable domain in full, with the rest retrieved from reference TRBV7-2 and TRBJ2-3, is GAGVSQSPSNKVTEKGKDVELRCDPISGHTALYWYRQSLGQGLEFLIYFQGNSAPDKSGLPSDRFSAERTGGSVSTLTIQRTQQEDSAVYLCASSRSASTDTQYFGPGTRLTVL.

The V and J genes are TRBV23-1 and TRBJ2-1; tentative D call: TRBD2 (5 bases). Being an ORF, TRBV23-1 has a function that is uncertain. The CDR3 loop spans 14 amino acids. Trimming removed 2 bases at V and 8 bases at J, with 13 bases between. This chain's CDR3 is CASSQLGVHDEQFF. The CDR3 nucleotides read TGCGCCAGCAGTCAACTCGGGGTACACGATGAGCAGTTCTTC.

CDR3 sequence reads: CSVGEGNEKLFF. The CDR3 DNA follows: TGCAGCGTTGGTGAGGGCAATGAAAAACTGTTTTTT. This chain connects TRBV29-1 to TRBJ1-4; unclear D gene. With 4 bases removed from V and 5 bases from J, the gap between germline ends came to 8 bases. Germline-derived CDR1 and CDR2 are SQVTM and ANQGSEA. This CDR3 contains 12 residues. Combining the CDR3 with reference TRBV29-1 and TRBJ1-4 gives the whole variable domain SAVISQKPSRDICQRGTSLTIQCQVDSQVTMMFWYRQQPGQSLTLIATANQGSEATYESGFVIDKFPISRPNLTFSTLTVSNMSPEDSSIYLCSVGEGNEKLFFGSGTQLSVL.

There are a few counts of this clonotype. The chain recombines TRBV20-1 with TRBJ1-2; D uncertain. The germline V gene encodes CDR1 DFQATT and CDR2 SNEGSKA (reference sequence). CDR3 length equals 14 residues. V was cut by 4 bases and J by 0 bases, with 12 bases left in between. The CDR3 here is CSAKRSGANYGYTF. DNA for the CDR3: TGCAGTGCTAAACGGAGCGGAGCTAACTATGGCTACACCTTC.